The clone carrying this T cell receptor (beta chain) appeared a single time. This sample is part of a study of control samples from healthy donors and cancer patients. Generated by immunoSEQ multiplex PCR, the TCRdb table keeps only in-frame clones and is missing some. The table shows roughly 150,000 clones, with 90% to 95% occurring only once. The sequenced sample was blood. The receptor comes from a woman aged 30 to 39 in good health.

The DNA of the CDR3 is TGTGCCGCCACTAGCGGCTCCTACGAGCAGTACTTC. Encoded protein: CAATSGSYEQYF. V and J are TRBV10-3 and TRBJ2-7, with 8 nucleotides matching TRBD2. After removal of 11 bases from V and 0 bases from J, the junction contained 3 bases not matched to a gene. Germline CDR1 ENHRY, CDR2 SYGVKD. CDR3 length equals 12 residues.